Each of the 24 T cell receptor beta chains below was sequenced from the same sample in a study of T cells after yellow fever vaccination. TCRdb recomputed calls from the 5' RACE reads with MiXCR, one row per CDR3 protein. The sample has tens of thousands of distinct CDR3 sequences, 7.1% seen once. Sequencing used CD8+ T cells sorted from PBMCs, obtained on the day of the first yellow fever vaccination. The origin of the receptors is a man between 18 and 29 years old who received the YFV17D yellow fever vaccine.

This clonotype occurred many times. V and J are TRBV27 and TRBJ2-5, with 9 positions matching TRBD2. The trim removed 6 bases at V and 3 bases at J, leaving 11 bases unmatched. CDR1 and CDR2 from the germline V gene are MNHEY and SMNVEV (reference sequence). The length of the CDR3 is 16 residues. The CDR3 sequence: CASSLVRSSGEETQYF. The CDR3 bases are TGTGCCAGCAGCCTGGTGAGATCTAGCGGGGAAGAGACCCAGTACTTC.

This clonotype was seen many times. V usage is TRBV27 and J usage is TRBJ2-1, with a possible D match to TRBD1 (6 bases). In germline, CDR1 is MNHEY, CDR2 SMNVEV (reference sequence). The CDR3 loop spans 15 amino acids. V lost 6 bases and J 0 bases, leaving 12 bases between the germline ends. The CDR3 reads CASSHTGFSYNEQFF. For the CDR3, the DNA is TGTGCCAGCAGCCATACAGGGTTCTCCTACAATGAGCAGTTCTTC.

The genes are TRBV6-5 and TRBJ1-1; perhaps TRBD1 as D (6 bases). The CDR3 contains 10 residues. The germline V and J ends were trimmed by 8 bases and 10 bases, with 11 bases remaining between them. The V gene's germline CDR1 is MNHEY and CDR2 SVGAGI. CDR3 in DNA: TGTGCCAGCGGAGAGACAGGAGCTTTCTTT. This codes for CASGETGAFF.

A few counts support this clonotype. The DNA of the CDR3 is TGTGCCAGCGGGGACCCAAGAGTGGAGACCCAGTACTTC. Its translation: CASGDPRVETQYF. This chain links TRBV12-3 or TRBV12-4 with TRBJ2-5; the D gene could be TRBD1 or TRBD2 (5 bases each). The CDR3 length is 13 residues. V was clipped by 8 bases and J by 5 bases, with 15 bases between them.

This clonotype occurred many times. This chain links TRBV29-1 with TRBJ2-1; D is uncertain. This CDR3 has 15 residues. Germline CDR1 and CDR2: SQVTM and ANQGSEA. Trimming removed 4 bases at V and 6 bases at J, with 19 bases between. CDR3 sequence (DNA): TGCAGCGTTGGGGGAATTGGGTTGGTAATCAATGAGCAGTTCTTC. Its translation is CSVGGIGLVINEQFF.

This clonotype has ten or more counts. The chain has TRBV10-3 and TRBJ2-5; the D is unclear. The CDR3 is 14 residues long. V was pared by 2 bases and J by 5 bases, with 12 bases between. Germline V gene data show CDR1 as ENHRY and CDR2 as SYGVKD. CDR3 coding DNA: TGTGCCATCAGTGAGACCTGGGCTTGGGAGACCCAGTACTTC. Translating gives CAISETWAWETQYF.

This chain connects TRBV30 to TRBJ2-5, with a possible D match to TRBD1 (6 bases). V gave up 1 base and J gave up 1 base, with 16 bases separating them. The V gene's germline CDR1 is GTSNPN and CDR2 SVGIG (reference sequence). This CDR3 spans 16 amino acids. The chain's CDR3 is CAWSDTTGTFQETQYF. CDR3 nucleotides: TGTGCCTGGAGTGATACCACCGGGACATTCCAAGAGACCCAGTACTTC.

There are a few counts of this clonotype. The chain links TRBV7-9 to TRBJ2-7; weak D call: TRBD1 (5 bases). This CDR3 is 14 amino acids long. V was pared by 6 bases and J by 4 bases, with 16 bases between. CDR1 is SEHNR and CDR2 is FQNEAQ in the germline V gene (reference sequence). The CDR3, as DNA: TGTGCCAGCAGGTCCGCAGGGCTACGGTACGAGCAGTACTTC. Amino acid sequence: CASRSAGLRYEQYF.

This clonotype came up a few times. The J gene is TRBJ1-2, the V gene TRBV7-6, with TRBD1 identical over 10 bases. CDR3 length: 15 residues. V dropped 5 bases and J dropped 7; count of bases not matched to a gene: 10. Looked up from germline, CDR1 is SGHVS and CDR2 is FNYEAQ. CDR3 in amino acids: CASSPSGQGWRGYTF. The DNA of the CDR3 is TGTGCCAGCAGCCCTTCGGGACAGGGGTGGCGTGGCTACACCTTC.

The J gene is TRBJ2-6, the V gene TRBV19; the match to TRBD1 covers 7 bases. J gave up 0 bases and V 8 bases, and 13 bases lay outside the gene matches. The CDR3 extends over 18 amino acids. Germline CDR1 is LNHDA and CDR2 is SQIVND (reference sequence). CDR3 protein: CASSGQDGDYSGANVLTF. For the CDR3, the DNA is TGTGCCAGTTCAGGACAGGACGGAGACTACTCTGGGGCCAACGTCCTGACTTTC.

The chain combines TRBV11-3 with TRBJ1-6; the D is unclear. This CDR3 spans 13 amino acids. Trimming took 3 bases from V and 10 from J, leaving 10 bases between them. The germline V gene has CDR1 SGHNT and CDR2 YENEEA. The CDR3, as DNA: TGTGCCAGCAGCTTGGGAGGGCTATCACCCCTCCACTTT. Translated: CASSLGGLSPLHF.

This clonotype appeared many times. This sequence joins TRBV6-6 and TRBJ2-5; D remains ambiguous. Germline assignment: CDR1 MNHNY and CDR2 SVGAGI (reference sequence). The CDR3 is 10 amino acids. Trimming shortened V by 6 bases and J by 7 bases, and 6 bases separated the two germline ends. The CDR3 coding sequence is TGTGCCAGCAGGAGAGGGACCCAGTACTTC. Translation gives CASRRGTQYF.

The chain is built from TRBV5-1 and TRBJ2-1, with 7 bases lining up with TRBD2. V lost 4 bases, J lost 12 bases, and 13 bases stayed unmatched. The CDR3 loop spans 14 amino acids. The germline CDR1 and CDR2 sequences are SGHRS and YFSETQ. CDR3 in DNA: TGCGCCAGCAGCCCTGGACTAGTCCTAGTCGGGCAGTTCTTC. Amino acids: CASSPGLVLVGQFF.

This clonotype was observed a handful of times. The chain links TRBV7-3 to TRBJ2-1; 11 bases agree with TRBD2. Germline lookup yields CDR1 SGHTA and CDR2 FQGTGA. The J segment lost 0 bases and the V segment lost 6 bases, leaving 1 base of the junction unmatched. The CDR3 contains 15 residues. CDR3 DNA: TGTGCCAGCAGTACTAGCGGGGGCTCCTACAATGAGCAGTTCTTC. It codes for CASSTSGGSYNEQFF. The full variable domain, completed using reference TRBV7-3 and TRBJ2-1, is GAGVSQTPSNKVTEKGKYVELRCDPISGHTALYWYRQSLGQGPEFLIYFQGTGAADDSGLPNDRFFAVRPEGSVSTLKIQRTERGDSAVYLCASSTSGGSYNEQFFGPGTRLTVL.

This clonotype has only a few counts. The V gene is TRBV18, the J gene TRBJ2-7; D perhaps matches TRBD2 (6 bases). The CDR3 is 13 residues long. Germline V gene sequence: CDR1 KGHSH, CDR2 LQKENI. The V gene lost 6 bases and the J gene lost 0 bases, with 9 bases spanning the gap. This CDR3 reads CASSEGDSYEQYF. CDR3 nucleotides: TGTGCCAGCTCGGAGGGTGACTCCTACGAGCAGTACTTC.

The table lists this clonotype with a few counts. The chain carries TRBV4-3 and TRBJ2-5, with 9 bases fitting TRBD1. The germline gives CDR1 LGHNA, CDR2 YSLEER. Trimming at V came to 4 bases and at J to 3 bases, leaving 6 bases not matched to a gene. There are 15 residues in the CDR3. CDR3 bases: TGCGCCAGCAGCCCGCAAACAGGGGGCGAAGAGACCCAGTACTTC. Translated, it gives CASSPQTGGEETQYF.

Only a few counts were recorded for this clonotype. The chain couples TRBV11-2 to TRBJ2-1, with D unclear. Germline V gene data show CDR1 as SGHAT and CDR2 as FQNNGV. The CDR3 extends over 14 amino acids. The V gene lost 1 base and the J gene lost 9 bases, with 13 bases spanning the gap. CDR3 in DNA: TGTGCCAGCAGCTTAGCCGGCCCCGTGCTTGAGCAGTTCTTC. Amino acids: CASSLAGPVLEQFF.

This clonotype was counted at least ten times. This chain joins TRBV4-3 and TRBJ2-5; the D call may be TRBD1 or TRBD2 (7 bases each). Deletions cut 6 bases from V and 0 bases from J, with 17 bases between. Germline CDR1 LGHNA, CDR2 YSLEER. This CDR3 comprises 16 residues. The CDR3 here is CASSGDREGYQETQYF. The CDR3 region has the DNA TGCGCCAGCAGTGGAGACAGGGAGGGGTACCAAGAGACCCAGTACTTC.

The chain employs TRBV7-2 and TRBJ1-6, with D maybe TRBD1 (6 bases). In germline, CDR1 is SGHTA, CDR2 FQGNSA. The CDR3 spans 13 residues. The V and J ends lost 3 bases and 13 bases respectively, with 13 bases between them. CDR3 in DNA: TGTGCCAGCAGCTTGGGGGCCGCGGGGCCCCTCCACTTT. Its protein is CASSLGAAGPLHF.

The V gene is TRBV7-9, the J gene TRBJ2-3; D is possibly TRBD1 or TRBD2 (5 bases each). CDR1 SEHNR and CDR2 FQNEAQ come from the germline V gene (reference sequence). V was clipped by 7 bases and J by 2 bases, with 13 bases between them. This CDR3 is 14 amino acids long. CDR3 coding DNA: TGTGCCAGCACCCGGGACCGCGACACAGATACGCAGTATTTT. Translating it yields CASTRDRDTDTQYF.

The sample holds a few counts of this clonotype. CDR3 residues: CATSDPAERGTGELFF. CDR3 DNA: TGTGCCACCAGTGATCCTGCTGAACGGGGCACCGGGGAGCTGTTTTTT. The rearrangement uses TRBV24-1 and TRBJ2-2, with TRBD2 as a possible D gene (5 bases). This CDR3 comprises 16 residues. The V and J ends lost 3 bases and 4 bases respectively, with 14 bases between them. CDR1 is KGHDR, CDR2 SFDVKD, per germline.

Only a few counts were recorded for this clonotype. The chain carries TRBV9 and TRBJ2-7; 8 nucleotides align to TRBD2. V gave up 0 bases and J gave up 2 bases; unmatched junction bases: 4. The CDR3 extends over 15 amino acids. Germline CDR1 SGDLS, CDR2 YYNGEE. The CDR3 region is CASSVDNGGAYEQYF. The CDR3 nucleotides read TGTGCCAGCAGCGTAGATAACGGGGGGGCCTACGAGCAGTACTTC.

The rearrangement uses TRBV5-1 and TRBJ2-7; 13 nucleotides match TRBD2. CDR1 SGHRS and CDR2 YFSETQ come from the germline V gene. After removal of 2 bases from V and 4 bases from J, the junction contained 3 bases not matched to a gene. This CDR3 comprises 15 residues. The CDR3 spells CASSLLAGGPYEQYV. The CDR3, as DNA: TGCGCCAGCAGCTTACTAGCGGGGGGGCCTTACGAGCAGTACGTC.

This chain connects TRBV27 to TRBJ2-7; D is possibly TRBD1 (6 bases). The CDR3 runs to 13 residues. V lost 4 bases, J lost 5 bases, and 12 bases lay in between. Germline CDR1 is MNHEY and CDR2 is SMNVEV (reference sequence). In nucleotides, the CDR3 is TGTGCCAGCAGTTCATCAGGGGCGGACGAGCAGTACTTC. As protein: CASSSSGADEQYF.